This is a list of T cell receptor beta chains from one sample in a study of blood T cell repertoires in COVID-19. TCRdb's copy holds only in-frame clones and misses some; the assay was immunoSEQ multiplex PCR. Among around 170,000 clones listed, roughly 88% were seen once. Input material: peripheral blood. The receptors here all came from a woman aged 25 to 39 with acute or convalescent COVID-19. CDR3s include the opening cysteine and the closing phenylalanine or tryptophan. D genes are given only for firm matches. Only part of the rows carry a size: once, few, many, or a class if the clone is expanded.

D,J,size,V,CDR3,DNA
TRBD2,TRBJ2-1,.,TRBV4-2,CASSQVAAGGSIYNEQFF,TGTGCCAGCAGCCAAGTGGCGGCGGGAGGATCTATATACAATGAGCAGTTCTTC
TRBD1,TRBJ1-1,.,TRBV9,CASSAEGTGVEAFF,TGTGCCAGCAGCGCCGAAGGGACAGGGGTCGAAGCTTTCTTT
.,TRBJ1-2,few,TRBV2,CASFLDRQVYGYTF,TGTGCCAGTTTCCTCGACAGGCAGGTCTATGGCTACACCTTC
.,TRBJ1-1,.,TRBV2,CASSVTVTEAFF,TGTGCCAGCAGCGTAACAGTAACTGAAGCTTTCTTT
TRBD1,TRBJ1-1,.,TRBV5-1,CASSGTGGTEAFF,TGCGCCAGCAGCGGTACAGGGGGCACTGAAGCTTTCTTT
.,TRBJ1-5,few,TRBV6-5,CASSYSPNQPQHF,TGTGCCAGCAGTTACAGCCCCAATCAGCCCCAGCATTTT
.,TRBJ2-3,once,TRBV12-5,CASGLELGDTQYF,TGTGCTAGTGGTTTAGAGCTTGGAGATACGCAGTATTTT
TRBD2,TRBJ2-7,.,TRBV27,CASSSRAGKSYEQYF,TGTGCCAGCAGTTCCCGAGCGGGAAAGTCCTACGAGCAGTACTTC
TRBD2,TRBJ2-1,.,TRBV4-1,CASSQLLSGRAGEQFF,TGCGCCAGCAGCCAGTTGCTTAGCGGGAGGGCCGGTGAGCAGTTCTTC
TRBD1,TRBJ1-4,once,TRBV28,CASTRDSNEKLFF,TGTGCCAGCACCCGGGACAGTAATGAAAAACTGTTTTTT
TRBD2,TRBJ2-7,few,TRBV2,CASSVGGVFEQYF,TGTGCCAGCAGTGTGGGGGGGGTTTTCGAGCAGTACTTC
.,TRBJ1-5,few,TRBV23-1,CGLRTVNQPQHF,TGCGGCCTGAGGACAGTAAATCAGCCCCAGCATTTT
.,TRBJ2-3,.,TRBV4-2,CASSQDLDSADTQYF,TGTGCCAGCAGCCAAGATCTAGATTCGGCAGATACGCAGTATTTT